This section outlines one T cell receptor beta chain sequence together with its context. The target antigen is unknown. Authors of the study amplified TCR beta CDR3 regions from RNA transcripts. First-round RT-PCR with HTBI primers amplified the TCR CDR3 region. TCRdb independently ran MiXCR on the multiplex PCR reads; one entry per CDR3 protein. The profile shows 300,000 or so distinct CDR3 sequences, 15% to 20% of them singletons. The sample comes from a study of T cells in Graves' hyperthyroidism and ophthalmopathy. Uncontrolled infections, other autoimmune diseases, pregnancy or lactation led to exclusion of patients. The authors took PBMCs from 8 to 10 ml fresh peripheral blood. Study results and limitations: Ophthalmopathy got predicted by the model a median around 6.8 months before its onset. Most clonotypes that expanded in the thyroid above 0.001 also showed up in blood.

The clonotype originates from a woman aged 60-75 years with Graves' ophthalmopathy. The sample was blood.

CDR3 sequence: CASSAERDRGTNEQFF. The CDR3 coding sequence is TGTGCCAGCAGTGCCGAACGGGACAGGGGGACTAATGAGCAGTTCTTC. This chain uses TRBV6-2 or TRBV6-3 with TRBJ2-1; 11 nucleotides align to TRBD1. The trim removed 5 bases at V and 7 bases at J, leaving 10 bases unmatched. The CDR3 has 16 amino acids. CDR1 is MNHEY and CDR2 is SVGEGT in the germline V gene.